This TCR beta chain is drawn from a study of CD8 T cells in Susac syndrome. This CDR3 region has 12 residues. Trimming took off 8 bases at V and 5 bases at J, with 13 bases between the two ends. CDR1 SQVTM and CDR2 ANQGSEA come from the germline V gene. CD8+ and CD4+ T cells taken from blood had their TCR beta sequenced. cDNA came from about 0.5 to 1 ug RNA primed by random hexamers. Across 54 Vbeta and 13 Jbeta, TCR beta CDR3 was amplified with immunoSEQ multiplex PCR. TCRdb ran MiXCR on the immunoSEQ multiplex PCR reads and lists one entry per CDR3 protein. In the table there are under 300,000 distinct CDR3 sequences, 90% to 96% of which are singletons.

Sequencing was done on a sample of CD4+ T cells from PBMCs. This TCR was recovered from a human donor with Susac syndrome. The chain joins TRBV29-1 to TRBJ1-5; a weak D match, TRBD1 (6 bases). Here the CDR3 DNA reads TGCAGCCCCTGGACAGATCATCAGCCCCAGCATTTT. Residues: CSPWTDHQPQHF.